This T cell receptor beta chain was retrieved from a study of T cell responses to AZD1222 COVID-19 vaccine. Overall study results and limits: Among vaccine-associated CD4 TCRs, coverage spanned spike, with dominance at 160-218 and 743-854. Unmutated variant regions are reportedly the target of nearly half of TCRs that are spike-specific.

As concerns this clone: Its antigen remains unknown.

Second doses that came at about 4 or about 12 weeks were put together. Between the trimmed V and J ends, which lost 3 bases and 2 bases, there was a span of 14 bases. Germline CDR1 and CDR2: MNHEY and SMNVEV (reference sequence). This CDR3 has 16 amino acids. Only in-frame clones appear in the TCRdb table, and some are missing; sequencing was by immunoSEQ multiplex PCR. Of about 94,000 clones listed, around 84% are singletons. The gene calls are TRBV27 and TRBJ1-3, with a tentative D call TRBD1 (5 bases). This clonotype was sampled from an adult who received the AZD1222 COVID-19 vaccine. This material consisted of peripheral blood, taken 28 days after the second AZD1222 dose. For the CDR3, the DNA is TGTGCCAGCAGTTTTAATGCAGGGTTTCCTGGAAACACCATATATTTT. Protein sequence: CASSFNAGFPGNTIYF.